This T cell receptor beta chain comes out of a study of blood T cells in healthy people across ages. V shed 4 bases and J shed 0 bases, with 8 bases lying between them. The CDR3 totals 14 residues. Germline CDR1 is SGHRS and CDR2 is YFSETQ. Through a sample-barcoded 5' primer and a J-beta primer mix, a second PCR was run for roughly 7 to 11 cycles. TCRdb reprocessed the 5' RACE reads via MiXCR and lists one record per CDR3 protein. The sample gives roughly 640,000 distinct CDR3 sequences, 25% to 35% of which show up once; 15% to 18% is in the top ten. This clonotype was recorded at least ten times. Its antigen is unknown. Donors ranged from roughly 6 to 90 years old and were healthy Caucasians in Russia. Per sample, at least 6 micrograms of total RNA were extracted. Study-wide findings and caveats: A roughly linear age-dependent decrease characterized TCR beta diversity per million T cells.

The sample taken for sequencing was blood. The gene calls are TRBV5-1 and TRBJ1-5; unclear D gene. The receptor was isolated from a woman aged 80 or older in good health. CDR3 amino acids: CASSDGPSNQPQHF. The CDR3, as DNA: TGCGCCAGCAGCGATGGACCTAGCAATCAGCCCCAGCATTTT.